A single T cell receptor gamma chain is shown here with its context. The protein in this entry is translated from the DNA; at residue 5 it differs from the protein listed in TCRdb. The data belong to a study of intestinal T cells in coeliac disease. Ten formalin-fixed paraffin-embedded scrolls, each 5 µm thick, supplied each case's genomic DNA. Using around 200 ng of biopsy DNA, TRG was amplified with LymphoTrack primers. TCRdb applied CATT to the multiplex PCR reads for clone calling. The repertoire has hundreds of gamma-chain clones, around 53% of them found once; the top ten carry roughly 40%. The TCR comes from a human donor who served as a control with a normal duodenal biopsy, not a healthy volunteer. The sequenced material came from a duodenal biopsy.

CDR3 in amino acids: CATWMGYYKKLF. The CDR3 bases are TGTGCCACCTGGATGGGTTATTATAAGAAACTCTTT. This chain uses TRGV4 with TRGJ1 or TRGJ2. CDR1 and CDR2 from the germline V gene are EGSTGY and YDSYTSSV. CDR3 length equals 12 residues. Trimming took 6 bases from V and 3 from J; bases not matched to a gene: 5.